The present TCR beta chain was sequenced within a study of blood T cell repertoires in COVID-19. Study-level information: Both acute and convalescent COVID-19 samples were obtained from the United States, Italy and Spain.

TCRdb keeps only in-frame clones here, not all; method: immunoSEQ multiplex PCR. The profile shows approximately 250,000 clones, 86% of them singletons. CDR1 and CDR2 from the germline V gene are SGHDT and YYEEEE. The V segment lost 7 bases and the J segment 3 bases; nucleotides outside the gene matches: 10. The length of the CDR3 is 14 residues. This TCR was recovered from a woman in her 70s with COVID-19, enrolled during active disease. The sequenced sample was peripheral blood. This chain uses TRBV5-6 with TRBJ2-7, with 7 bases aligning to TRBD1. The CDR3 DNA is TGTGCCAGCGGGCCCCTGGACAGGTTCTACGAGCAGTACTTC. Protein product: CASGPLDRFYEQYF.